This T cell receptor (beta chain) was retrieved from a study of blood T cell repertoires in COVID-19. Some clones are missing from TCRdb's copy, which holds only in-frame ones; the method was immunoSEQ multiplex PCR. The sample records 120,000 to 150,000 clones, less than 80% being singletons. Germline loops: CDR1 SGHRS, CDR2 YFSETQ. The CDR3 length is 14 residues. Trimming took 3 bases from V and 2 from J, leaving 10 bases between them. V is TRBV5-1 and J is TRBJ2-3, with D perhaps TRBD1 (5 bases). This sequence originates from a man between 60 and 75 years old with acute or convalescent COVID-19. The source material was peripheral blood. CDR3 residues: CASSSQGSTDTQYF. CDR3 sequence (DNA): TGCGCCAGCAGCTCTCAGGGATCCACAGATACGCAGTATTTT.